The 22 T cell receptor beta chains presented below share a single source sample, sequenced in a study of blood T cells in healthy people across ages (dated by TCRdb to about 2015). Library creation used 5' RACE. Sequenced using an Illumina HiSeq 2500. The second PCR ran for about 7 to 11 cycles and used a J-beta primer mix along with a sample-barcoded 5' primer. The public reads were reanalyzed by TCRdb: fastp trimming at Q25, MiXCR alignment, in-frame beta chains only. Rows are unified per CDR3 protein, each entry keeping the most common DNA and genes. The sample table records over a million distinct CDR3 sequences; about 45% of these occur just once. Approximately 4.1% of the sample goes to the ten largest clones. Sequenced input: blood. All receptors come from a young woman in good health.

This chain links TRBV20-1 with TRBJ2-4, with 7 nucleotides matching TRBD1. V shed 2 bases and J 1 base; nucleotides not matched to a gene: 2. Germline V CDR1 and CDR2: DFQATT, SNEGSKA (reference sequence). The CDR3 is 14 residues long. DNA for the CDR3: TGCAGTGCTAGAACGACAGGGGCCAAAAACATTCAGTACTTC. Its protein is CSARTTGAKNIQYF.

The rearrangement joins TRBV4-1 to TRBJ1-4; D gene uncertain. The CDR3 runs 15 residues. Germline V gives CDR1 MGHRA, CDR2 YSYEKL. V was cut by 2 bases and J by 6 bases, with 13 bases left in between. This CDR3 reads CASSQLRAMDEKLFF. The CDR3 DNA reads TGCGCCAGCAGCCAATTGAGGGCCATGGATGAAAAACTGTTTTTT.

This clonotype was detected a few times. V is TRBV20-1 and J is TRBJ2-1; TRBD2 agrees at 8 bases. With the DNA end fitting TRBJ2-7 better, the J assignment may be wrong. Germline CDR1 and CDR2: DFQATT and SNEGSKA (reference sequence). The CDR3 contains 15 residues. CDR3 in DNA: TGCAGTGCTAGGCCCCGGGGGGGCTCCTACAATGAGCAGTACTTC. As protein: CSARPRGGSYNEQYF.

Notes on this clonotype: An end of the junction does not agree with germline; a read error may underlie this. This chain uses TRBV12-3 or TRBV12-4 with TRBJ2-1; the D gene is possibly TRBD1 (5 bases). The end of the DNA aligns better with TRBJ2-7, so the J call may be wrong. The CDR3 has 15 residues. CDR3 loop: CACRKTQGSYNEQYF. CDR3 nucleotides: TGTGCCTGCAGAAAGACCCAGGGTTCCTACAATGAGCAGTACTTC.

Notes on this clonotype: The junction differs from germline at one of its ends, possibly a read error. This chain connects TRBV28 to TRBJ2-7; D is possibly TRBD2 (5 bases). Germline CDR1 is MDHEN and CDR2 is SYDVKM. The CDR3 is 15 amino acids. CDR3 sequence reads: CVSSFRGKSSYEQYF. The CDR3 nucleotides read TGTGTCAGCAGTTTCCGGGGAAAGAGCTCCTACGAGCAGTACTTC.

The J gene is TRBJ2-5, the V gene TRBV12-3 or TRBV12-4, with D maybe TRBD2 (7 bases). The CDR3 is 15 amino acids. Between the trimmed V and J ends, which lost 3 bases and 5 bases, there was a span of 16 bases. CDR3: CASSFRRGTSETQYF. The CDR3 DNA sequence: TGTGCCAGCAGTTTCAGGCGGGGGACATCCGAGACCCAGTACTTC.

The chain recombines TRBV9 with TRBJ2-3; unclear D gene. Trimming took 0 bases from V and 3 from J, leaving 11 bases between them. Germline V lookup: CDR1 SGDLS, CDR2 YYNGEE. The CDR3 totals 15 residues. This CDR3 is CASSVASSATDTQYF. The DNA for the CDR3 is TGTGCCAGCAGCGTAGCTTCCTCGGCGACAGATACGCAGTATTTT.

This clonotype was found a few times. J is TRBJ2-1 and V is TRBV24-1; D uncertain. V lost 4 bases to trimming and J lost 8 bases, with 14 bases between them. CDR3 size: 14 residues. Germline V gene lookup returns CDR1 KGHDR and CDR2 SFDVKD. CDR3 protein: CATSDRGGLDEQFF. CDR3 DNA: TGTGCCACCAGTGACAGAGGCGGTCTGGATGAGCAGTTCTTC.

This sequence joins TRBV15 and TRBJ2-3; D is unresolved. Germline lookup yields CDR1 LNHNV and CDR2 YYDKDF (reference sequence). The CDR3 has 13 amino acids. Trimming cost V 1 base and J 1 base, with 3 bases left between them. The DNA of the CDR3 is TGTGCCACCAGCAGAGTGGGCACAGATACGCAGTATTTT. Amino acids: CATSRVGTDTQYF.

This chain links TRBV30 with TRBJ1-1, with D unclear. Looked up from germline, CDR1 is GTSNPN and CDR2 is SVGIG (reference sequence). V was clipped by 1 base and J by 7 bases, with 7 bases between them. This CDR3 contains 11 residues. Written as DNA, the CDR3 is TGTGCCTGGAGTGGGCTAAATGAAGCTTTCTTT. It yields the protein CAWSGLNEAFF.

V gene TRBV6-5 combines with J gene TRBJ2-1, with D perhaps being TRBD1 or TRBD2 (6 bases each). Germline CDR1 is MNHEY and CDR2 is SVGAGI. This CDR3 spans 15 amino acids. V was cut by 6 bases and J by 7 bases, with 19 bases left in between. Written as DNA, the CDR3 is TGTGCCAGCAGAGTAGGGAGAGGGGGGTGGAATGAGCAGTTCTTC. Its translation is CASRVGRGGWNEQFF.

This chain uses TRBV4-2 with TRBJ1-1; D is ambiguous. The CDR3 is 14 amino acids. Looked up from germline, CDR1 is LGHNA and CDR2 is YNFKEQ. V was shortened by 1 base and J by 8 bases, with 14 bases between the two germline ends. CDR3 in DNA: TGTGCCAGCAGCCAAGGTAATTCAAGGGAGGAAGCTTTCTTT. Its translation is CASSQGNSREEAFF.

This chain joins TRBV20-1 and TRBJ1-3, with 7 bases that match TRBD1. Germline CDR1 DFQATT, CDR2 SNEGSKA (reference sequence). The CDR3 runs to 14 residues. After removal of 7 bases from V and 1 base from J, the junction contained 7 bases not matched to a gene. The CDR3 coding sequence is TGCAGTGTCCCCACAGGGGATTCTGGAAACACCATATATTTT. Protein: CSVPTGDSGNTIYF.

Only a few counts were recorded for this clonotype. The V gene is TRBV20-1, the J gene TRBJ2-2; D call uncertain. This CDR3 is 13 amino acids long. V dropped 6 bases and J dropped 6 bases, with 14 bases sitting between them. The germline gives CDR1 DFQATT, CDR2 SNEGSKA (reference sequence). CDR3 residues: CSASGLRPGELFF. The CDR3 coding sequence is TGCAGTGCATCCGGGCTAAGACCCGGGGAGCTGTTTTTT.

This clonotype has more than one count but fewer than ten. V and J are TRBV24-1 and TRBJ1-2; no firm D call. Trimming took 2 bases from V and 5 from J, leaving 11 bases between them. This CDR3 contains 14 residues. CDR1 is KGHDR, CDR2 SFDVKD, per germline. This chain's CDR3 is CATSDSGSAYGYTF. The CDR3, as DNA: TGTGCCACCAGTGATTCGGGCAGTGCTTATGGCTACACCTTC.

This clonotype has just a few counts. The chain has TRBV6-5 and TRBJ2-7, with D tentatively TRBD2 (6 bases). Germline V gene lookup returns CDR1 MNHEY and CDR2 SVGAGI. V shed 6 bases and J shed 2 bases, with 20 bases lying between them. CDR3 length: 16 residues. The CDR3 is CASSTLGGRRTYEQYF. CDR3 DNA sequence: TGTGCCAGCAGCACATTGGGAGGCAGGAGAACCTACGAGCAGTACTTC.

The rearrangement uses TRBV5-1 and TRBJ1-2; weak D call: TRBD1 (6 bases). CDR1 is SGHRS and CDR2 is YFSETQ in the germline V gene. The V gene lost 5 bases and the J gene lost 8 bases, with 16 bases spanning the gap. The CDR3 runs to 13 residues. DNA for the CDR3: TGCGCCAGCAGAACCGGGACAAGACTAGGCTACACCTTC. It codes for CASRTGTRLGYTF.

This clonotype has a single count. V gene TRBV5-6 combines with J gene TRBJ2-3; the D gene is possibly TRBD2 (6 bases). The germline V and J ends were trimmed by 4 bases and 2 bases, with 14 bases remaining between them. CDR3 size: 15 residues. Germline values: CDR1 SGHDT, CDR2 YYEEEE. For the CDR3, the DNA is TGTGCCAGCAGCCAGTACGGGGGTAACACAGATACGCAGTATTTT. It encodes CASSQYGGNTDTQYF. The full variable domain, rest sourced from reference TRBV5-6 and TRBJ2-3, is DAGVTQSPTHLIKTRGQQVTLRCSPKSGHDTVSWYQQALGQGPQFIFQYYEEEERQRGNFPDRFSGHQFPNYSSELNVNALLLGDSALYLCASSQYGGNTDTQYFGPGTRLTVL.

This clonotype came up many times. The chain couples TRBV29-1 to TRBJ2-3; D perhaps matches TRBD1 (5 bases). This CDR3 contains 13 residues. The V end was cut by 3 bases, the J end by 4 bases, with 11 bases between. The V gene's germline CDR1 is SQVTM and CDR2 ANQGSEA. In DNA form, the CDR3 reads TGCAGCGTTGAGGGAAGGGGTTCAGATACGCAGTATTTT. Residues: CSVEGRGSDTQYF.

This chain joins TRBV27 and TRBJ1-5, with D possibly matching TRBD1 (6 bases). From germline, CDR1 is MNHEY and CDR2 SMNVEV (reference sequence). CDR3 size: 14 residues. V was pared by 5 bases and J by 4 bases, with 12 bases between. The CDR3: CASSATGPNQPQHF. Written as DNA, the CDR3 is TGTGCCAGCAGTGCGACAGGCCCGAATCAGCCCCAGCATTTT.

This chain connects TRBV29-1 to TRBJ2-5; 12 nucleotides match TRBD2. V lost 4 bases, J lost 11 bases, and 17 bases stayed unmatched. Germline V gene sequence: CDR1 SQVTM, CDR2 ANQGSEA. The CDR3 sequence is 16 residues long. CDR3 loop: CSVVSRLAGEVGRQYF. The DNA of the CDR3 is TGCAGCGTTGTAAGCCGACTAGCGGGAGAAGTAGGTAGGCAGTACTTC.

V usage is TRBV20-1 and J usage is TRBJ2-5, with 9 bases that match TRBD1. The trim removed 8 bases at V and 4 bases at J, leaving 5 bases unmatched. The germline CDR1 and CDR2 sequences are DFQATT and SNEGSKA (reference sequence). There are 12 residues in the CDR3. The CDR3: CSTRTGAETQYF. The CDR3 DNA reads TGCAGTACCAGGACAGGGGCAGAGACCCAGTACTTC.